What follows are 30 T cell receptor beta chains derived from one specimen sequenced in a study of T cell repertoires in cytomegalovirus infection. MiXCR, run by TCRdb on the reads, gives a single entry per CDR3 protein. Among 300,000 to 450,000 distinct CDR3 sequences listed, 15% to 20% were seen once. The specimen was PBMCs. Receptor source: a human donor in good health (CMV status not recorded). Some clones in this sample may be carry-over from other donors' samples.

CDR3 loop: CASRERLGPDTDTQYF. CDR3 bases: TGTGCCAGCAGGGAACGACTAGGTCCCGACACAGATACGCAGTATTTT. V gene TRBV28 combines with J gene TRBJ2-3, with TRBD2 as a possible D gene (6 bases). Trimming stripped 6 bases from V and 2 bases from J, with 18 bases between. The CDR3 is 16 amino acids. Germline V CDR1 and CDR2: MDHEN, SYDVKM.

This clonotype appeared many times. The rearrangement joins TRBV7-2 to TRBJ1-6; D unresolved. Germline V gene lookup returns CDR1 SGHTA and CDR2 FQGNSA. The CDR3 runs to 17 residues. Trimming removed 3 bases from V and 0 bases from J, with 12 bases in between. CDR3 DNA sequence: TGTGCCAGCAGCTTCGTACACCAGAGCTCCTATAATTCACCCCTCCACTTT. Its translation is CASSFVHQSSYNSPLHF.

This chain connects TRBV6-6 to TRBJ1-1; D unresolved. Trimming left V 5 bases short and J 1 base short, with 5 bases between. The CDR3 has 12 amino acids. Germline-derived CDR1 and CDR2 are MNHNY and SVGAGI (reference sequence). The CDR3 DNA follows: TGTGCCAGCAGTAGGCCGAACACTGAAGCTTTCTTT. Translating it yields CASSRPNTEAFF.

In its sample, this clonotype was seen a few times. The chain employs TRBV20-1 and TRBJ2-5; D may match TRBD1 or TRBD2 (5 bases each). Trimming removed 6 bases at V and 4 bases at J, with 15 bases between. The germline V gene has CDR1 DFQATT and CDR2 SNEGSKA (reference sequence). The CDR3 contains 13 residues. CDR3 bases: TGCAGTGCCCTACTGAGTGGGACAGAGACCCAGTACTTC. As protein: CSALLSGTETQYF.

This clonotype has a handful of counts. V is TRBV10-3 and J is TRBJ1-6; D ambiguous. Germline V gene sequence: CDR1 ENHRY, CDR2 SYGVKD. Trimming left V 4 bases short and J 8 bases short, with 12 bases between. The CDR3 sequence is 14 residues long. The CDR3 region has the DNA TGTGCCATCAGTGGATCTGAATTTGATTCACCCCTCCACTTT. It yields the protein CAISGSEFDSPLHF.

This clonotype was counted at least ten times. The chain recombines TRBV7-2 with TRBJ2-1, with 7 bases that match TRBD2. The CDR3 runs to 15 residues. Germline V lookup: CDR1 SGHTA, CDR2 FQGNSA. The J segment lost 7 bases and the V segment lost 3 bases, leaving 9 bases of the junction unmatched. The CDR3 sequence is CASSFGAGEWNEQFF. CDR3 nucleotide sequence: TGTGCCAGCAGCTTCGGCGCGGGAGAGTGGAATGAGCAGTTCTTC.

In its sample, this clonotype was seen a few times. The chain couples TRBV6-2 or TRBV6-3 to TRBJ2-7, with 11 bases fitting TRBD1. V was pared by 2 bases and J by 4 bases, with 4 bases of the junction left unmatched. This CDR3 is 15 amino acids long. Per germline, CDR1 MNHEY and CDR2 SVGEGT. Here the CDR3 DNA reads TGTGCCAGCAGTTACCCACGGGACAGGGGGTACGAGCAGTACTTC. Translated: CASSYPRDRGYEQYF.

The chain links TRBV5-1 to TRBJ1-6; TRBD1 might be the D (5 bases). Germline V gene sequence: CDR1 SGHRS, CDR2 YFSETQ. The CDR3 runs to 15 residues. Trimming stripped 0 bases from V and 10 bases from J, with 14 bases between. The CDR3 DNA sequence: TGCGCCAGCAGCTTGGTGGGGCGAGAGGGATCACCCCTCCACTTT. Its protein product is CASSLVGREGSPLHF.

This chain links TRBV4-1 with TRBJ2-1, with TRBD1 matching 7 bases. Losses at the gene ends were 1 base for V and 6 bases for J; bases not matched to a gene: 9. This CDR3 region has 16 residues. The germline V gene has CDR1 MGHRA and CDR2 YSYEKL. The DNA for the CDR3 is TGCGCCAGCAGCCAAGTAGGGGGCCGTCTCCGCAATGAGCAGTTCTTC. It encodes CASSQVGGRLRNEQFF.

This clonotype showed up just a few times. The gene calls are TRBV4-1 and TRBJ1-1, with 7 bases identical to TRBD1. Trimming removed 5 bases from V and 5 bases from J; junction bases left unmatched: 14. CDR3 size: 16 residues. Germline V CDR1 and CDR2: MGHRA, YSYEKL. In nucleotides, the CDR3 is TGCGCCAGCAGCACCACTGGGCAGGGGGGGAGAACTGAAGCTTTCTTT. Translating gives CASSTTGQGGRTEAFF.

J is TRBJ2-3 and V is TRBV19, with 10 bases lining up with TRBD2. V gave up 7 bases and J gave up 1 base; unmatched junction bases: 5. The CDR3 totals 15 residues. CDR1 and CDR2 (germline): LNHDA, SQIVND (reference sequence). CDR3 nucleotides: TGTGCCAGTAAAACTAGCGGGGCCGGCACAGATACGCAGTATTTT. Translated, it gives CASKTSGAGTDTQYF. Looking up the rest from reference TRBV19 and TRBJ2-3 gives the full variable domain: DGGITQSPKYLFRKEGQNVTLSCEQNLNHDAMYWYRQDPGQGLRLIYYSQIVNDFQKGDIAEGYSVSREKKESFPLTVTSAQKNPTAFYLCASKTSGAGTDTQYFGPGTRLTVL.

The chain carries TRBV7-6 and TRBJ2-5, with 9 positions matching TRBD1. The CDR3 runs 16 residues. Unmatched junction bases numbered 3, after V lost 1 base and J lost 0 bases. CDR1 SGHVS and CDR2 FNYEAQ come from the germline V gene. CDR3 sequence (DNA): TGTGCCAGCAGCTTAGAAGGGACAGGGTACCAAGAGACCCAGTACTTC. This codes for CASSLEGTGYQETQYF.

In its sample, this clonotype was seen many times. In DNA, the CDR3 is TGTGCCAGCAGCGCCTTCCGACTAGCCGTCACAGATACGCAGTATTTT. Amino acids: CASSAFRLAVTDTQYF. The chain combines TRBV7-2 with TRBJ2-3, with 7 bases matching TRBD2. Germline lookup yields CDR1 SGHTA and CDR2 FQGNSA. The CDR3 is 16 residues long. J lost 2 bases, V lost 5 bases, and 10 bases had no gene match. The full variable domain, with the rest looked up from reference TRBV7-2 and TRBJ2-3, is GAGVSQSPSNKVTEKGKDVELRCDPISGHTALYWYRQSLGQGLEFLIYFQGNSAPDKSGLPSDRFSAERTGGSVSTLTIQRTQQEDSAVYLCASSAFRLAVTDTQYFGPGTRLTVL.

This chain connects TRBV4-2 to TRBJ2-5, with D unresolved. This CDR3 is built from 14 residues. Trimming pared 1 base from V and 5 bases from J, leaving 11 bases between. Germline V gives CDR1 LGHNA, CDR2 YNFKEQ. The CDR3 here is CASSQVTDSETQYF. CDR3 nucleotides: TGTGCCAGCAGCCAAGTCACTGACTCGGAGACCCAGTACTTC.

This clonotype was counted ten times or more. The rearrangement links TRBV7-9 to TRBJ2-5; D gene unclear. Germline V lookup: CDR1 SEHNR, CDR2 FQNEAQ (reference sequence). CDR3 size: 14 residues. Trimming took 2 bases from V and 5 from J, leaving 12 bases between them. The CDR3 loop reads CASSLRLIQETQYF. DNA for the CDR3: TGTGCCAGCAGCTTACGGCTGATTCAGGAGACCCAGTACTTC.

This clonotype appeared many times. The chain employs TRBV6-5 and TRBJ1-6; D ambiguous. There are 15 residues in the CDR3. Trimming removed 6 bases at V and 7 bases at J, with 16 bases between. Germline V gene data show CDR1 as MNHEY and CDR2 as SVGAGI. CDR3 coding DNA: TGTGCCAGCAGCCGGTCCCGGCCTGGGAATTCACCCCTCCACTTT. It yields the protein CASSRSRPGNSPLHF.

This clonotype was found many times. The chain is built from TRBV7-2 and TRBJ1-1, with D maybe TRBD1 (5 bases). With 5 bases removed from V and 5 bases from J, the gap between germline ends came to 15 bases. The CDR3 has 14 amino acids. CDR1 and CDR2 (germline): SGHTA, FQGNSA. The CDR3 DNA reads as TGTGCCAGCAGCCCCGGGGGGGAGTGGACTGAAGCTTTCTTT. Amino acids: CASSPGGEWTEAFF.

The chain links TRBV5-1 to TRBJ2-3; tentatively, D is TRBD1 (5 bases). The V gene's germline CDR1 is SGHRS and CDR2 YFSETQ. The CDR3 contains 15 residues. Trimming cost V 4 bases and J 0 bases, with 12 bases left between them. CDR3 loop: CASSVTGTSTDTQYF. As DNA, the CDR3 is TGCGCCAGCAGCGTAACAGGTACTAGCACAGATACGCAGTATTTT.

This clonotype was observed a handful of times. The rearrangement links TRBV7-9 to TRBJ2-7; possible D gene TRBD1, 5 bases. Germline loops: CDR1 SEHNR, CDR2 FQNEAQ (reference sequence). The CDR3 contains 14 residues. The germline V and J ends were trimmed by 5 bases and 2 bases, with 13 bases remaining between them. The CDR3 DNA reads TGTGCCAGCAGCAACCGGACAAGGGCCTACGAGCAGTACTTC. Its protein is CASSNRTRAYEQYF.

This clonotype came up many times. The chain employs TRBV7-9 and TRBJ1-1; 7 positions agree with TRBD1. This CDR3 contains 14 residues. J lost 6 bases, V lost 3 bases, and 7 bases had no gene match. Per germline, CDR1 SEHNR and CDR2 FQNEAQ (reference sequence). CDR3 DNA: TGTGCCAGCAGCTTTAGACAGGGTTTACCTGAAGCTTTCTTT. Residues: CASSFRQGLPEAFF.

This clonotype was picked up many times. The chain recombines TRBV7-8 with TRBJ1-1; D is undetermined. The V end lost 5 bases, the J end lost 1 base, and 8 bases lay between the germline ends. Germline CDR1 SGHVS, CDR2 FQNEAQ. The CDR3 length is 13 residues. In DNA form, the CDR3 reads TGTGCCAGCAGCAACCTGGAGAACACTGAAGCTTTCTTT. It specifies CASSNLENTEAFF.

This clonotype appeared a few times. The chain has TRBV28 and TRBJ1-1; 7 bases map to TRBD1. The CDR3 loop spans 14 amino acids. Germline V CDR1 and CDR2: MDHEN, SYDVKM. V was clipped by 3 bases and J by 2 bases; unmatched bases: 3. The CDR3 coding sequence is TGTGCCAGCAGTTTGACAGGGCGAAACACTGAAGCTTTCTTT. This translates into CASSLTGRNTEAFF.

Many counts were recorded for this clonotype. The gene calls are TRBV7-9 and TRBJ1-1; D is possibly TRBD1 (5 bases). Germline V lookup: CDR1 SEHNR, CDR2 FQNEAQ (reference sequence). Trimming removed 6 bases from V and 3 bases from J, with 17 bases in between. This CDR3 is built from 15 residues. The CDR3 spells CASRKGIWGDTEAFF. The CDR3 DNA sequence: TGTGCCAGCAGGAAAGGTATATGGGGGGACACTGAAGCTTTCTTT.

This clonotype appeared many times. The gene calls are TRBV7-9 and TRBJ1-1, with 8 positions matching TRBD1. The CDR3 is made up of 18 amino acids. In germline, CDR1 is SEHNR, CDR2 FQNEAQ (reference sequence). Trimming took 5 bases from V and 1 from J; bases not matched to a gene: 15. The CDR3 region is CASSAGYRGVRPNTEAFF. The CDR3 nucleotides are TGTGCCAGCAGCGCCGGCTACAGGGGGGTGCGGCCGAACACTGAAGCTTTCTTT.

This chain uses TRBV6-2 or TRBV6-3 with TRBJ2-1; weak D call: TRBD1 (6 bases). Germline V gives CDR1 MNHEY, CDR2 SVGEGT. Trimming pared 2 bases from V and 9 bases from J, leaving 20 bases between. The CDR3 runs 16 residues. CDR3 protein: CASSYNGAAGDGEQFF. In nucleotides, the CDR3 is TGTGCCAGCAGTTACAATGGGGCGGCAGGGGATGGTGAGCAGTTCTTC.

CDR3 coding DNA: TGTGCCAGCAGTTCACCTAGCGGGGGCAGTGAGACCCAGTACTTC. Its translation: CASSSPSGGSETQYF. V is TRBV28 and J is TRBJ2-5, with 10 positions matching TRBD2. With V trimmed by 4 bases and J by 5 bases, 7 bases remained unmatched. This CDR3 comprises 15 residues. Germline values: CDR1 MDHEN, CDR2 SYDVKM.

The chain links TRBV5-5 to TRBJ1-1; TRBD1 matches 9 bases. In germline, CDR1 is SGHKS, CDR2 YYEKEE (reference sequence). This CDR3 is built from 15 residues. Losses at the gene ends were 2 bases for V and 6 bases for J; bases not matched to a gene: 8. CDR3 in amino acids: CASSLEQGAYAEAFF. As DNA, the CDR3 is TGTGCCAGCAGCTTAGAACAGGGGGCTTACGCTGAAGCTTTCTTT.

This clonotype was recorded at least ten times. The chain uses TRBV7-6 and TRBJ2-5; 9 bases align to TRBD2. V shed 5 bases and J 5 bases; nucleotides not matched to a gene: 12. The length of the CDR3 is 16 residues. Germline V gene data show CDR1 as SGHVS and CDR2 as FNYEAQ. CDR3 in DNA: TGTGCCAGCAGCGGAGGGACTAGCTCTAGCGGCGAGACCCAGTACTTC. Its translation: CASSGGTSSSGETQYF. The complete variable domain, with remaining parts taken from reference TRBV7-6 and TRBJ2-5, reads GAGVSQSPRYKVTKRGQDVALRCDPISGHVSLYWYRQALGQGPEFLTYFNYEAQQDKSGLPNDRFSAERPEGSISTLTIQRTEQRDSAMYRCASSGGTSSSGETQYFGPGTRLLVL.

Many counts were recorded for this clonotype. This sequence joins TRBV7-2 and TRBJ2-5; D might be TRBD2 (5 bases). Germline V lookup: CDR1 SGHTA, CDR2 FQGNSA. The CDR3 loop spans 13 amino acids. Trimming pared 3 bases from V and 7 bases from J, leaving 12 bases between. The CDR3 sequence is CASSFISGGTQYF. The CDR3 DNA reads as TGTGCCAGCAGCTTCATCTCCGGAGGGACCCAGTACTTC.

This clonotype came up a few times. The gene calls are TRBV11-2 and TRBJ2-1; 12 nucleotides align to TRBD2. J lost 8 bases, V lost 6 bases, and 5 bases had no gene match. Germline V gene data show CDR1 as SGHAT and CDR2 as FQNNGV. This CDR3 comprises 14 residues. The CDR3 here is CASRRLAGGYEQFF. CDR3 nucleotide sequence: TGTGCCAGCAGAAGGCTAGCGGGAGGGTATGAGCAGTTCTTC.